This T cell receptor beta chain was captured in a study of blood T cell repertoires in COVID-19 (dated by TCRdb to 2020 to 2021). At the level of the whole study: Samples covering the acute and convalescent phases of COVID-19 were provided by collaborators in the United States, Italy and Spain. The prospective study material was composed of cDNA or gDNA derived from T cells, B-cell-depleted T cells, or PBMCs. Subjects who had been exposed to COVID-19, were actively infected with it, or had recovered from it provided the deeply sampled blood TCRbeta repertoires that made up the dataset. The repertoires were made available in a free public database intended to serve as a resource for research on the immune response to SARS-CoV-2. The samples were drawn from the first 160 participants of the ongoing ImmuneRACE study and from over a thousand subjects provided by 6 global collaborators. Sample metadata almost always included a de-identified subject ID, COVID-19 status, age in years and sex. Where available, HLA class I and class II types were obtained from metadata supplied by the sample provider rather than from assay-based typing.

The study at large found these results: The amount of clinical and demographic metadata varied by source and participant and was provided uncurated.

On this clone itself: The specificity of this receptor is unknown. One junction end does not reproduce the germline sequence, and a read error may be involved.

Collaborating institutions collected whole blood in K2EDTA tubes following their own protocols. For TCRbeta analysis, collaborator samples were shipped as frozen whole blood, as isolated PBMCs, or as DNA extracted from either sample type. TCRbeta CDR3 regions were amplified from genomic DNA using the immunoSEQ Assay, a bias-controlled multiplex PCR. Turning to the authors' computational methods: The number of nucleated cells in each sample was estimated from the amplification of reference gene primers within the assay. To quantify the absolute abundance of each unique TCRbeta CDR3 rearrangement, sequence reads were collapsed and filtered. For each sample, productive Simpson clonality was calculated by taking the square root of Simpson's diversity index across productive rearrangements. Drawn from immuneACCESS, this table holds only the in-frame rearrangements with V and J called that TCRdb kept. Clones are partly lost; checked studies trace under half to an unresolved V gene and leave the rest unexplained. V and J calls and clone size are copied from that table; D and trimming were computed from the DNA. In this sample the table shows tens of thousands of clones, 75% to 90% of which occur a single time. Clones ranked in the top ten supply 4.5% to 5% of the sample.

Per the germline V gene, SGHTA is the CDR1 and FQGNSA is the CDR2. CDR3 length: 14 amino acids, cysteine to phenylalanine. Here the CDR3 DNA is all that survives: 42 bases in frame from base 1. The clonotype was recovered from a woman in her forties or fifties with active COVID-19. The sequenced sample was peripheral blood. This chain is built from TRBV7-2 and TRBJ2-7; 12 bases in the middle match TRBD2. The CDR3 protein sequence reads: CASSLAGGSYEQYF. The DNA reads TGTGCCAGCAGCCTAGCGGGAGGGTCCTACGAGCAGTACTTC.